A selection of T cell receptor beta chains follows, all from one sample in a study of blood T cell repertoires in COVID-19. Using immunoSEQ multiplex PCR, the repertoire was profiled, and TCRdb retains in-frame clones only, with some absent. The sample carries approximately 330,000 clones, roughly 87% recorded once. Input material: peripheral blood. Source of these receptors: a man aged 25 to 40 with COVID-19, enrolled during active disease. CDR3s leave out the opening cysteine and the closing phenylalanine or tryptophan. A D gene is named only where the DNA matches it firmly. Some rows have no size entry. The others give once, few or many, or a class for an expanded clone.

D	size	V	CDR3
TRBD2	.	TRBV12-3/TRBV12-4	ASSAGTSDTQY
TRBD2	.	TRBV11-2	ASSSLATSGKQF
TRBD2	.	TRBV28	ASSALGSGSYEQY
.	.	TRBV18	ASSPPGGSTEAF
TRBD1	.	TRBV6-6	ASGTGSDYEQY
TRBD1	.	TRBV15	ATSRVPQGSNSPLH
.	once	TRBV19	ASSRDIMNTEAF
TRBD1	.	TRBV6-2/TRBV6-3	ASSPPRRGGATAEAAGPQH
TRBD1	.	TRBV5-6	ASSLFTGGDQETQY
TRBD1	.	TRBV27	ASSGHGTGERYGYT
TRBD1	.	TRBV27	ASSPELPGQGGTGELF
TRBD1	once	TRBV5-1	ASSLTGAPYEQY
.	.	TRBV24-1	ATSDPRFRETQY
.	.	TRBV27	ASKSGTRGNNSPLH
.	.	TRBV9	ASSVEQTLNYGYT
.	.	TRBV30	AWSVQGGNQPQH
.	.	TRBV6-5	ASSYSSGAHYGYT
.	.	TRBV7-9	ASSLSRGIGELF
TRBD2	.	TRBV3-1/TRBV3-2	ASSRTGTSGKKTYEQY
TRBD1	.	TRBV2	ASKLQRDRHSPLH
.	.	TRBV3-1/TRBV3-2	ASSQVGVNTEAF
TRBD2	.	TRBV11-2	ASSAAGGWTDTQY
TRBD2	.	TRBV9	ASRVAGGGTGELF
.	.	TRBV11-2	ASSLVGGSTDTQY
TRBD1	.	TRBV7-2	ASSLAPGQGDSGANVLT
.	.	TRBV15	ATSRGSGTYNEQF
TRBD2	.	TRBV4-1	ASSPSPRGASSYNEQF
TRBD1	.	TRBV6-2/TRBV6-3	ASSYSGQLSNQPQH
.	once	TRBV6-5	ASSYSRGSYEQY
.	.	TRBV18	ASSPGASSYNEQF
TRBD1	.	TRBV6-5	ASSSTGAQPQH
.	.	TRBV7-2	ASSLRSGGSNEKLF
.	few	TRBV3-1/TRBV3-2	ASSTRNEQY
TRBD1	.	TRBV7-3	ASSSNTGGRTEAF
.	.	TRBV24-1	ATSDPAAGLETQY
TRBD2	.	TRBV10-2	ASRPERGTQY
.	.	TRBV19	ASSIWTDEKLF
TRBD2	.	TRBV24-1	ATSDAGLAGPYNEQF
.	.	TRBV9	ASSIDPGLSYEQY
.	.	TRBV9	ASSVAVQANYGYT
TRBD1	.	TRBV7-8	ASSANRGDNQPQH
.	.	TRBV6-6	ASSPRSRGRDQPQH
.	once	TRBV6-5	ASTAEGNTEAF
TRBD2	.	TRBV6-2/TRBV6-3	ASSYVAGAYEQY
TRBD1	few	TRBV11-3	ASSFGDRESNQPQH
TRBD2	once	TRBV5-3	ARSPRGLADTYEQY
.	.	TRBV9	ASSVAPAGSYEQY
.	.	TRBV11-2	ASSPSRQLYEQY
.	.	TRBV7-2	ASSQPEYTLYGYT
TRBD1	.	TRBV11-2	ASSTRQGYYGYT
TRBD1	.	TRBV20-1	SASFGTVNTEAF
.	.	TRBV6-4	ASSVRAGSGNEQF